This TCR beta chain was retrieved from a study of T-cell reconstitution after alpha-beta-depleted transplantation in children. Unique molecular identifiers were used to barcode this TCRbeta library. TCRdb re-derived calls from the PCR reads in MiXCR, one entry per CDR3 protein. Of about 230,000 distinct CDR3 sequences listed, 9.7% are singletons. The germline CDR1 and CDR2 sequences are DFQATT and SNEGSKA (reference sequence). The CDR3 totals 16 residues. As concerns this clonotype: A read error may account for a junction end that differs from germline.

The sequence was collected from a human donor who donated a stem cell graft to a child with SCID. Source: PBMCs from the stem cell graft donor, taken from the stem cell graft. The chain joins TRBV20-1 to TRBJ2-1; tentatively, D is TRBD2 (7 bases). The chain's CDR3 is CCARDPRGGGVNEQFF. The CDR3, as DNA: TGCTGTGCTAGAGATCCAAGGGGGGGCGGAGTGAATGAGCAGTTCTTC.